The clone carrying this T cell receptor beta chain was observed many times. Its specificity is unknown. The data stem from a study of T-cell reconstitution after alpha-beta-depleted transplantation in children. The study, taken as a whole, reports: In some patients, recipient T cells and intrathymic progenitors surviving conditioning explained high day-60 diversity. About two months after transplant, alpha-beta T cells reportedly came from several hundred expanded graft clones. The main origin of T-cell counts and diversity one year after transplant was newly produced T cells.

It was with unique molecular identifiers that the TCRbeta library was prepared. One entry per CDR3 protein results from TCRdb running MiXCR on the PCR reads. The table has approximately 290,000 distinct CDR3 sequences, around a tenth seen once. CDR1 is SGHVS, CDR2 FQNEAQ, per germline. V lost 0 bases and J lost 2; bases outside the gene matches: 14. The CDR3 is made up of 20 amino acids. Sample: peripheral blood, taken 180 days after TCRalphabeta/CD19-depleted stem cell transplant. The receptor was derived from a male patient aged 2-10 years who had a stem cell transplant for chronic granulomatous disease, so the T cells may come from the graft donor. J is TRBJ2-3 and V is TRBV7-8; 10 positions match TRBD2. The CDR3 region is CASSLARIGSGGTSTDTQYF. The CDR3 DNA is TGTGCCAGCAGCTTAGCGCGTATTGGTAGCGGGGGGACCTCCACAGATACGCAGTATTTT.